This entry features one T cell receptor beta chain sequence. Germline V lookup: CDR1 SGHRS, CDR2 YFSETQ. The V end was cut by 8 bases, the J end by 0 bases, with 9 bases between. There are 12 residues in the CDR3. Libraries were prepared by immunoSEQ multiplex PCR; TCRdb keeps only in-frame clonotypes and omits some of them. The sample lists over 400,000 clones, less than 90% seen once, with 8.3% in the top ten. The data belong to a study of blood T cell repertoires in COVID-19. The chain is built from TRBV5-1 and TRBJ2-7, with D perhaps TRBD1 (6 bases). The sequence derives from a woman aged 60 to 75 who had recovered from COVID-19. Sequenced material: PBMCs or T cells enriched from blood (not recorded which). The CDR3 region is CARGAASYEQYV. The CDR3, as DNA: TGCGCCAGGGGGGCAGCCTCCTACGAGCAGTACGTC.